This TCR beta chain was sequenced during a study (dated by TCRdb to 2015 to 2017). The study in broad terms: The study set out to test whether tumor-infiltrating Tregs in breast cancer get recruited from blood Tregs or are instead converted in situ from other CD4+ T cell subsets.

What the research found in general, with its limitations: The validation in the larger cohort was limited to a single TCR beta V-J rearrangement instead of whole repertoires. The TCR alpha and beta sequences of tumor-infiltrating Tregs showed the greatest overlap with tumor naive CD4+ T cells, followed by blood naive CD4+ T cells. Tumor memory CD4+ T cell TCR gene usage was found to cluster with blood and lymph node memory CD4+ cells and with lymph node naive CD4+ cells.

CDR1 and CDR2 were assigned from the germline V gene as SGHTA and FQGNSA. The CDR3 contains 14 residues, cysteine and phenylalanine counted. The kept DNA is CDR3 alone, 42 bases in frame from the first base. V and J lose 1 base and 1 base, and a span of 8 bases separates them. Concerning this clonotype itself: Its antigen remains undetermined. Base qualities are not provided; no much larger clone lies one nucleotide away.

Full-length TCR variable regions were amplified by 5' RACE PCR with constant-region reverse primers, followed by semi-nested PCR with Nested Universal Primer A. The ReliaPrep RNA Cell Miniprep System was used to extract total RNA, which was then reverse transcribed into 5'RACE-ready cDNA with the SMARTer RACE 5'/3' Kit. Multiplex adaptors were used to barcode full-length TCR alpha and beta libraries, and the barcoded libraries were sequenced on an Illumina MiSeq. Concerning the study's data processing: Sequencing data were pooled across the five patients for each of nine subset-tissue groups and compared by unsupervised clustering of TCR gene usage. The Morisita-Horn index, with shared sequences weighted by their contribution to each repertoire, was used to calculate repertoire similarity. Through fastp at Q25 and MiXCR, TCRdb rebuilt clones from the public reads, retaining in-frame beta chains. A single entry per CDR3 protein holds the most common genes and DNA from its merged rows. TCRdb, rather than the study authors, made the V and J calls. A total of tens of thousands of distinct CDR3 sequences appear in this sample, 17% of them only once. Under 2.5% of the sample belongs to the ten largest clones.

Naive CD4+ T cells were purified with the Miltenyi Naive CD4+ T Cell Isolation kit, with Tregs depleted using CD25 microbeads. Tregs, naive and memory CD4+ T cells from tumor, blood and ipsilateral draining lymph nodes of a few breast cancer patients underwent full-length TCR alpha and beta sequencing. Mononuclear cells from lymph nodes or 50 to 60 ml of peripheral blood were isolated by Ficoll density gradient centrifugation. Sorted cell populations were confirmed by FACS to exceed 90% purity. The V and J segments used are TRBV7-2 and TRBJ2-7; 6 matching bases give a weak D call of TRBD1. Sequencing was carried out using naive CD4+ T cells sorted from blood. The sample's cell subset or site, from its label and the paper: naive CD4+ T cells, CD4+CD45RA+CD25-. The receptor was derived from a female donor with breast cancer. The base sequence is TGTGCCAGCAGCTTAGACAGGGCATCCTACGAGCAGTACTTC. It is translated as CASSLDRASYEQYF.